A single sample is the source of the 20 T cell receptor beta chains below, sequenced in a study of blood T cell repertoires in COVID-19. TCRdb keeps only in-frame clones here, not all; method: immunoSEQ multiplex PCR. The table lists 25,000 to 35,000 clones, 90% to 95% of them singletons. Material: peripheral blood. Receptors were obtained from a human donor in a cohort sampled during active COVID-19.

CDR3 in DNA: TGCGCCAGCAGCGTGGGACAGCGCTACGAGCAGTACTTC. Translation: CASSVGQRYEQYF. The chain employs TRBV5-1 and TRBJ2-7; 7 bases match TRBD1. The length of the CDR3 is 13 residues. The junction had 4 bases not matched to a gene; V was cut back by 4 bases and J by 3 bases. CDR1 is SGHRS, CDR2 YFSETQ, per germline.

This sequence joins TRBV28 and TRBJ2-1; 12 bases line up with TRBD1. CDR1 MDHEN and CDR2 SYDVKM come from the germline V gene. The junction had 5 bases not matched to a gene; V was cut back by 7 bases and J by 7 bases. This CDR3 has 14 amino acids. The CDR3 sequence is CASIGTGGWNEQFF. The CDR3 nucleotides read TGTGCCAGCATCGGGACAGGGGGCTGGAATGAGCAGTTCTTC.

The rearrangement links TRBV6-5 to TRBJ1-2; a possible D gene is TRBD1 (6 bases). The CDR3 has 12 residues. From germline, CDR1 is MNHEY and CDR2 SVGAGI. The V end lost 2 bases, the J end lost 5 bases, and 6 bases lay between the germline ends. CDR3 in amino acids: CASSYTGYGYTF. CDR3 bases: TGTGCCAGCAGTTACACAGGGTATGGCTACACCTTC.

The chain combines TRBV6-2 or TRBV6-3 with TRBJ2-1; tentatively, D is TRBD1 (5 bases). Germline V CDR1 and CDR2: MNHEY, SVGEGT. The CDR3 covers 13 residues. V was clipped by 6 bases and J by 4 bases, with 10 bases between them. The CDR3 spells CASSQDSYNEQFF. In nucleotides, the CDR3 is TGTGCCAGCAGCCAAGACAGTTACAATGAGCAGTTCTTC.

The chain has TRBV19 and TRBJ2-7, with unresolved D. The germline CDR1 and CDR2 sequences are LNHDA and SQIVND (reference sequence). The CDR3 runs 13 residues. Deletions cut 3 bases from V and 3 bases from J, with 9 bases between. CDR3 DNA: TGTGCCAGTAGTATGGGCGTCCGCTACGAGCAGTACTTC. The encoded protein is CASSMGVRYEQYF.

A single count supports this clone. The chain links TRBV5-1 to TRBJ2-2; TRBD1 matches 7 bases. With 4 bases clipped from V and 4 bases from J, the junction kept 10 bases outside the gene matches. The CDR3 is 16 residues long. In germline, CDR1 is SGHRS, CDR2 YFSETQ. The CDR3 nucleotides are TGCGCCAGCAGCCTAACGGGACAGTCGGGCACCGGGGAGCTGTTTTTT. This translates into CASSLTGQSGTGELFF.

The J gene is TRBJ2-7, the V gene TRBV30, with 7 positions matching TRBD2. Germline assignment: CDR1 GTSNPN and CDR2 SVGIG (reference sequence). The CDR3 totals 15 residues. V lost 2 bases, J lost 4 bases, and 11 bases stayed unmatched. CDR3 amino acids: CAWSLGEGIAYEQYF. DNA for the CDR3: TGTGCCTGGAGTCTCGGGGAGGGAATAGCTTACGAGCAGTACTTC.

The chain uses TRBV28 and TRBJ1-1, with D maybe TRBD1 (6 bases). V dropped 5 bases and J dropped 13 bases, with 26 bases sitting between them. The V gene's germline CDR1 is MDHEN and CDR2 SYDVKM. The CDR3 is 15 residues long. The CDR3 loop reads CASSPTGRPTYRGFF. DNA for the CDR3: TGTGCCAGCAGTCCAACAGGGAGACCAACCTACAGAGGTTTCTTT.

This chain uses TRBV3-1 (or the pseudogene TRBV3-2) with TRBJ2-7; 8 bases map to TRBD2. The V segment lost 6 bases and the J segment 5 bases; nucleotides outside the gene matches: 9. The CDR3 is 14 amino acids. From germline, CDR1 is LGHDT and CDR2 YNNKEL (reference sequence). This CDR3 is CASRHTGTRDEQYF. In nucleotides, the CDR3 is TGTGCCAGCAGACACACCGGGACTAGGGACGAGCAGTACTTC.

The chain combines TRBV19 with TRBJ1-5, with 7 bases fitting TRBD1. This CDR3 region has 18 residues. Trimming cost V 3 bases and J 0 bases; bases outside gene matches: 11. CDR1 LNHDA and CDR2 SQIVND come from the germline V gene (reference sequence). The chain's CDR3 is CASSIRRTGDYSNQPQHF. CDR3 DNA sequence: TGTGCCAGTAGTATTAGAAGAACAGGGGATTATAGCAATCAGCCCCAGCATTTT.

This chain uses TRBV28 with TRBJ1-4; TRBD1 matches 10 bases. V dropped 5 bases and J dropped 4; count of bases not matched to a gene: 4. The CDR3 has 15 residues. CDR1 is MDHEN, CDR2 SYDVKM, per germline. The CDR3 sequence: CASSAGTGVNEKLFF. The CDR3 nucleotides are TGTGCCAGCAGTGCAGGGACAGGGGTTAATGAAAAACTGTTTTTT. The whole variable domain, remainder taken from reference TRBV28 and TRBJ1-4, is DVKVTQSSRYLVKRTGEKVFLECVQDMDHENMFWYRQDPGLGLRLIYFSYDVKMKEKGDIPEGYSVSREKKERFSLILESASTNQTSMYLCASSAGTGVNEKLFFGSGTQLSVL.

The rearrangement links TRBV28 to TRBJ2-7; 10 bases line up with TRBD1. The ends lost 6 bases at V and 4 bases at J; junction bases unmatched: 3. The germline V gene has CDR1 MDHEN and CDR2 SYDVKM. CDR3 length: 13 residues. The DNA for the CDR3 is TGTGCCAGCAGCCGGACAGGGGGTTACGAGCAGTACTTC. Translation: CASSRTGGYEQYF.

V usage is TRBV12-5 and J usage is TRBJ1-6; a weak D match, TRBD1 (5 bases). The V end lost 5 bases, the J end lost 7 bases, and 18 bases lay between the germline ends. The CDR3 is 16 residues long. Germline V gene data show CDR1 as LGHNT and CDR2 as FRNRAP. The CDR3: CASGHLPQGRNSPLHF. CDR3 nucleotides: TGTGCTAGTGGTCACCTTCCTCAGGGCCGAAATTCACCCCTCCACTTT.

This CDR3 is CASSQGGQGWSETQYF. The CDR3 DNA follows: TGTGCCAGCAGCCAAGGGGGACAGGGCTGGTCGGAGACCCAGTACTTC. The V call is TRBV3-1 (or the pseudogene TRBV3-2), the J call TRBJ2-5; TRBD1 matches at 9 bases. J gave up 5 bases and V 1 base, and 8 bases lay outside the gene matches. CDR3 size: 16 residues. In germline, CDR1 is LGHDT, CDR2 YNNKEL (reference sequence).

The rearrangement joins TRBV7-8 to TRBJ2-3, with D uncertain. The CDR3 runs 17 residues. Trimming left V 0 bases short and J 1 base short, with 14 bases between. The germline V gene encodes CDR1 SGHVS and CDR2 FQNEAQ. The CDR3 DNA follows: TGTGCCAGCAGCTTAGCGGCCACCCCTCCTCGCACAGATACGCAGTATTTT. Translation gives CASSLAATPPRTDTQYF.

V usage is TRBV7-9 and J usage is TRBJ1-3; D possibly corresponds to TRBD1 (6 bases). The CDR3 loop spans 17 amino acids. V lost 1 base and J lost 0, with 13 bases in between. Germline V lookup: CDR1 SEHNR, CDR2 FQNEAQ (reference sequence). CDR3 in DNA: TGTGCCAGCAGCTTAGAACAGGGACGGATCTCTGGAAACACCATATATTTT. Translation: CASSLEQGRISGNTIYF.

A single count supports this clone. The V gene is TRBV18, the J gene TRBJ2-5; possibly TRBD1 for D (7 bases). This CDR3 has 21 residues. The germline V and J ends were trimmed by 3 bases and 3 bases, with 32 bases remaining between them. CDR1 is KGHSH, CDR2 LQKENI, per germline. CDR3 sequence (DNA): TGTGCCAGCTCACCGAGTTTTTTCGACAGCAAGGCAGGGGGACTGAAAGAGACCCAGTACTTC. Translation gives CASSPSFFDSKAGGLKETQYF.

V is TRBV7-9 and J is TRBJ2-7, with TRBD2 matching 7 bases. The CDR3 is 14 residues long. Germline V gene data show CDR1 as SEHNR and CDR2 as FQNEAQ (reference sequence). With V trimmed by 4 bases and J by 3 bases, 6 bases remained unmatched. CDR3 sequence (DNA): TGTGCCAGCAGCTATGAGCGGGATATCTACGAGCAGTACTTC. It translates to CASSYERDIYEQYF.

V usage is TRBV6-2 or TRBV6-3 and J usage is TRBJ2-5, with 10 positions matching TRBD1. Germline-derived CDR1 and CDR2 are MNHEY and SVGEGT. The length of the CDR3 is 16 residues. Trimming cost V 6 bases and J 5 bases; bases outside gene matches: 12. The DNA for the CDR3 is TGTGCCAGCAGCCTTTTGACAGGGGGCGCGCAGGAGACCCAGTACTTC. As protein: CASSLLTGGAQETQYF.

This clone was counted once. This sequence joins TRBV7-2 and TRBJ2-1, with TRBD1 matching over 11 bases. Germline V gene lookup returns CDR1 SGHTA and CDR2 FQGNSA. The CDR3 spans 15 residues. Trimming cost V 2 bases and J 9 bases; bases outside gene matches: 6. CDR3 in amino acids: CASSLLWGQGVEQFF. Here the CDR3 DNA reads TGTGCCAGCAGCTTACTGTGGGGACAGGGGGTTGAGCAGTTCTTC.